The clone carrying this T cell receptor (beta chain) was found a few times. The entry originates in a study of blood T cell repertoires in COVID-19. Whole-study context: The samples span acute and convalescent COVID-19 from the United States, Italy and Spain.

Original data processing: Reference gene primer amplification in the assay estimated nucleated cell counts. Repertoires were generated with immunoSEQ multiplex PCR, while TCRdb's copy carries only in-frame clones and drops some. That table is the source of V, J and clone size, and D and trimming were worked out from the DNA. The table has about 60,000 clones, 88% seen once. The clonotype comes from a human donor in a cohort sampled during active COVID-19. Sequences were obtained from peripheral blood.

The CDR3 spells CASSNGLAGGTQYF. CDR3 DNA sequence: TGTGCCAGTAGTAACGGACTAGCGGGGGGAACGCAGTATTTT. The chain employs TRBV19 and TRBJ2-3, with TRBD2 matching over 14 bases. The J segment lost 9 bases and the V segment lost 4 bases, leaving 3 bases of the junction unmatched. Germline V lookup: CDR1 LNHDA, CDR2 SQIVND (reference sequence). This CDR3 has 14 residues.